These 32 T cell receptor beta chains came from one sample sequenced in a study of T-cell memory formation after mild COVID-19. TCRdb ran MiXCR on the 5' RACE reads and lists one entry per CDR3 protein. Among under 250,000 distinct CDR3 sequences listed, 9.5% were seen once. Sequencing was performed on PBMCs or a T cell subset sorted from them (not recorded which). These receptors originate from a man between 18 and 35 years old who had mild COVID-19 (a few samples of this study predate the infection). Cell type and time point are not known.

The V gene is TRBV5-4, the J gene TRBJ2-3, with 8 bases fitting TRBD1. J was trimmed by 7 bases and V by 0 bases; bases with no gene match: 4. The CDR3 spans 14 residues. Looked up from germline, CDR1 is SGHNT and CDR2 is YYREEE (reference sequence). The CDR3 nucleotides read TGTGCCAGCAGCTTGGGGGACAGGAGGCATACGCAGTATTTT. It yields the protein CASSLGDRRHTQYF.

The CDR3 spells CASSLSTKDGYTF. Here the CDR3 DNA reads TGCGCCAGCAGCTTATCGACCAAGGATGGCTACACCTTC. The rearrangement uses TRBV5-1 and TRBJ1-2; no firm D call. Germline V gives CDR1 SGHRS, CDR2 YFSETQ. This CDR3 contains 13 residues. Deletions cut 2 bases from V and 6 bases from J, with 11 bases between.

Here the CDR3 DNA reads TGTGCCAGCAGCCCCCCGGGACACTTCTACAATGAGCAGTTCTTC. Translating it yields CASSPPGHFYNEQFF. The chain combines TRBV7-8 with TRBJ2-1; possibly TRBD1 for D (6 bases). Trimming took 5 bases from V and 3 from J, leaving 14 bases between them. This CDR3 region has 15 residues. CDR1 and CDR2 from the germline V gene are SGHVS and FQNEAQ.

This clonotype was seen a handful of times. The rearrangement links TRBV7-2 to TRBJ1-2; no firm D call. Between the trimmed V and J ends, which lost 1 base and 2 bases, there was a span of 11 bases. The germline gives CDR1 SGHTA, CDR2 FQGNSA. The CDR3 sequence is 15 residues long. The CDR3 loop is CASSLGTTPNYGYTF. The DNA of the CDR3 is TGTGCCAGCAGCTTAGGGACGACACCCAACTATGGCTACACCTTC. The complete variable domain, with remaining parts taken from reference TRBV7-2 and TRBJ1-2, reads GAGVSQSPSNKVTEKGKDVELRCDPISGHTALYWYRQSLGQGLEFLIYFQGNSAPDKSGLPSDRFSAERTGGSVSTLTIQRTQQEDSAVYLCASSLGTTPNYGYTFGSGTRLTVV.

A few counts support this clonotype. V and J are TRBV6-2 or TRBV6-3 and TRBJ1-2; D gene ambiguous. This CDR3 comprises 12 residues. V dropped 2 bases and J dropped 4 bases, with 5 bases sitting between them. Germline assignment: CDR1 MNHEY and CDR2 SVGEGT. The DNA for the CDR3 is TGTGCCAGCAGTTACCGCCGCTATGGCTACACCTTC. Protein product: CASSYRRYGYTF.

V and J are TRBV11-3 and TRBJ2-1; maybe TRBD2 (6 bases). Germline V gene sequence: CDR1 SGHNT, CDR2 YENEEA. With 5 bases removed from V and 10 bases from J, the gap between germline ends came to 18 bases. The CDR3 length is 14 residues. The CDR3 region has the DNA TGTGCCAGCAGCCTAGGGTCCGGGGGAGGCGAGCAGTTCTTC. This translates into CASSLGSGGGEQFF.

This chain links TRBV4-3 with TRBJ1-2, with 8 bases identical to TRBD1. Trimming removed 0 bases from V and 6 bases from J; junction bases left unmatched: 9. The CDR3 spans 16 residues. Germline-derived CDR1 and CDR2 are LGHNA and YSLEER. CDR3 DNA: TGCGCCAGCAGCCAAGATTTCGGCAGGGGGCTAGATGGCTACACCTTC. It codes for CASSQDFGRGLDGYTF.

This chain links TRBV7-2 with TRBJ2-1, with D hard to call. Between the trimmed V and J ends, which lost 3 bases and 7 bases, there was a span of 10 bases. From germline, CDR1 is SGHTA and CDR2 FQGNSA. The CDR3 totals 13 residues. The CDR3 region is CASSLETINEQFF. For the CDR3, the DNA is TGTGCCAGCAGCTTGGAGACGATAAATGAGCAGTTCTTC.

This chain connects TRBV6-2 or TRBV6-3 to TRBJ2-2, with TRBD2 as a possible D gene (5 bases). V was shortened by 6 bases and J by 6 bases, with 11 bases between the two germline ends. This CDR3 has 13 amino acids. Germline lookup yields CDR1 MNHEY and CDR2 SVGEGT. CDR3 sequence reads: CASSPTAAGELFF. The CDR3 DNA reads TGTGCCAGCAGCCCTACAGCGGCCGGGGAGCTGTTTTTT.

This clonotype has a count of ten or more. The chain is built from TRBV12-3 or TRBV12-4 and TRBJ1-1; tentative D call: TRBD1 (5 bases). V shed 5 bases and J shed 0 bases, with 13 bases lying between them. This CDR3 comprises 15 residues. The CDR3 nucleotides are TGTGCCAGCAGTACCCTGGGGGGTCTGAACACTGAAGCTTTCTTT. Protein: CASSTLGGLNTEAFF.

The rearrangement joins TRBV6-5 to TRBJ1-6, with TRBD1 matching 7 bases. The ends lost 4 bases at V and 0 bases at J; junction bases unmatched: 6. CDR1 MNHEY and CDR2 SVGAGI come from the germline V gene. The CDR3 has 17 amino acids. CDR3 sequence (DNA): TGTGCCAGCAGTTTGGGACAGACGGGCTCCTATAATTCACCCCTCCACTTT. Its protein is CASSLGQTGSYNSPLHF.

In its sample, this clonotype was seen many times. This rearrangement joins TRBV12-3 or TRBV12-4 to TRBJ2-2; tentative D call: TRBD1 (6 bases). The V end was cut by 0 bases, the J end by 3 bases, with 11 bases between. The CDR3 covers 16 residues. CDR3 region: CASSLAQGSYTGELFF. CDR3 bases: TGTGCCAGCAGTTTAGCCCAGGGGTCGTACACCGGGGAGCTGTTTTTT.

This clonotype was detected a few times. The CDR3 loop is CASSSHRGLTEAFF. The CDR3 nucleotides are TGTGCCAGCAGCTCCCACAGGGGACTTACTGAAGCTTTCTTT. The chain links TRBV9 to TRBJ1-1, with 7 bases matching TRBD1. After removal of 4 bases from V and 5 bases from J, the junction contained 8 bases not matched to a gene. CDR3 length: 14 amino acids. CDR1 SGDLS and CDR2 YYNGEE come from the germline V gene. The variable domain in full, completed from reference TRBV9 and TRBJ1-1, reads DSGVTQTPKHLITATGQRVTLRCSPRSGDLSVYWYQQSLDQGLQFLIQYYNGEERAKGNILERFSAQQFPDLHSELNLSSLELGDSALYFCASSSHRGLTEAFFGQGTRLTVV.

This clonotype was detected only a few times. The chain recombines TRBV30 with TRBJ2-5, with D possibly being TRBD2 (5 bases). Trimming shortened V by 5 bases and J by 3 bases, and 16 bases separated the two germline ends. The CDR3 is 14 amino acids. The V gene's germline CDR1 is GTSNPN and CDR2 SVGIG (reference sequence). The CDR3 reads CAWERPEVKETQYF. The CDR3 DNA is TGTGCCTGGGAAAGGCCGGAGGTTAAAGAGACCCAGTACTTC.

This clonotype was counted only a few times. The genes are TRBV4-3 and TRBJ1-2, with 9 bases lining up with TRBD1. CDR3 size: 14 residues. CDR1 is LGHNA and CDR2 is YSLEER in the germline V gene. The J segment lost 13 bases and the V segment lost 4 bases, leaving 13 bases of the junction unmatched. The CDR3 loop is CASSREGQGRLITF. CDR3 nucleotide sequence: TGCGCCAGCAGCCGCGAGGGACAGGGTCGGTTGATCACCTTC.

This clonotype was found a few times. The chain uses TRBV5-1 and TRBJ2-3; perhaps TRBD2 as D (5 bases). The V end lost 6 bases, the J end lost 2 bases, and 19 bases lay between the germline ends. This CDR3 comprises 16 residues. Germline-derived CDR1 and CDR2 are SGHRS and YFSETQ. CDR3 sequence (DNA): TGCGCCAGCAAACTAGGCCTAGGTCCCTACACAGATACGCAGTATTTT. The encoded protein is CASKLGLGPYTDTQYF. The complete variable domain, with remaining parts taken from reference TRBV5-1 and TRBJ2-3, reads KAGVTQTPRYLIKTRGQQVTLSCSPISGHRSVSWYQQTPGQGLQFLFEYFSETQRNKGNFPGRFSGRQFSNSRSEMNVSTLELGDSALYLCASKLGLGPYTDTQYFGPGTRLTVL.

J is TRBJ1-5 and V is TRBV7-8; a possible D gene is TRBD1 (5 bases). The CDR3 is 15 residues long. Germline V gives CDR1 SGHVS, CDR2 FQNEAQ. Trimming pared 1 base from V and 5 bases from J, leaving 12 bases between. The CDR3 sequence is CASSLGLGTDQPQHF. DNA of the CDR3: TGTGCCAGCAGCTTAGGATTGGGGACCGATCAGCCCCAGCATTTT. Based on the CDR3 plus reference TRBV7-8 and TRBJ1-5, the full variable domain is GAGVSQSPRYKVAKRGQDVALRCDPISGHVSLFWYQQALGQGPEFLTYFQNEAQLDKSGLPSDRFFAERPEGSVSTLKIQRTQQEDSAVYLCASSLGLGTDQPQHFGDGTRLSIL.

This sequence joins TRBV5-6 and TRBJ2-5; 8 bases fit TRBD1. Trimming took 0 bases from V and 4 from J; bases not matched to a gene: 8. This CDR3 spans 16 amino acids. The V gene's germline CDR1 is SGHDT and CDR2 YYEEEE. CDR3 sequence (DNA): TGTGCCAGCAGCTTGGGGCTGAACAGGGGGGCAGAGACCCAGTACTTC. This encodes CASSLGLNRGAETQYF.

This clonotype was recorded a few times. The V gene is TRBV2, the J gene TRBJ1-5, with D uncertain. This CDR3 has 14 amino acids. Germline V gene data show CDR1 as SNHLY and CDR2 as FYNNEI. The ends were cut back, 5 bases at V and 5 bases at J, with 13 bases in the middle. In DNA, the CDR3 is TGTGCCAGCAGTAACGGCCTTGGAGATCAGCCCCAGCATTTT. Its protein is CASSNGLGDQPQHF.

The CDR3 DNA follows: TGCGCCAGCAGCCCGGGACAGGGGGCCGACAATGAGCAGTTCTTC. This encodes CASSPGQGADNEQFF. J is TRBJ2-1 and V is TRBV4-1; 12 nucleotides agree with TRBD1. Germline CDR1 is MGHRA and CDR2 is YSYEKL. V lost 4 bases to trimming and J lost 5 bases; unmatched junction nucleotides: 3. This CDR3 is 15 amino acids long.

The gene calls are TRBV6-2 or TRBV6-3 and TRBJ1-2, with TRBD1 matching 7 bases. Germline-derived CDR1 and CDR2 are MNHEY and SVGEGT. Unmatched junction bases numbered 8, after V lost 2 bases and J lost 8 bases. This CDR3 contains 14 residues. The CDR3 DNA follows: TGTGCCAGCAGTTACAACAACAGGGGAGGAGGCTACACCTTC. Protein sequence: CASSYNNRGGGYTF.

This clonotype was picked up a small number of times. V is TRBV29-1 and J is TRBJ1-5; TRBD1 is a possible D gene (5 bases). The CDR3 extends over 13 amino acids. With 4 bases removed from V and 3 bases from J, the gap between germline ends came to 10 bases. Germline-derived CDR1 and CDR2 are SQVTM and ANQGSEA. CDR3 coding DNA: TGCAGCGTTGGCGCGGGGCCCAATCAGCCCCAGCATTTT. This codes for CSVGAGPNQPQHF.

This clonotype appeared a few times. Here the CDR3 DNA reads TGTGCCAGCAGCTTATTGGGGTTTTCCGGGGAGCTGTTTTTT. Translating it yields CASSLLGFSGELFF. The chain has TRBV11-2 and TRBJ2-2; D gene unclear. This CDR3 comprises 14 residues. Trimming stripped 2 bases from V and 6 bases from J, with 10 bases between. Per germline, CDR1 SGHAT and CDR2 FQNNGV.

The V gene is TRBV6-5, the J gene TRBJ2-1; 7 bases align to TRBD1. Germline V CDR1 and CDR2: MNHEY, SVGAGI. This CDR3 spans 13 amino acids. V lost 6 bases to trimming and J lost 15 bases; unmatched junction nucleotides: 14. Here the CDR3 reads CASRNRQGGSGFF. In nucleotides, the CDR3 is TGTGCCAGCAGGAACCGACAGGGCGGTTCGGGGTTCTTC.

Only a few counts were recorded for this clonotype. The J gene is TRBJ1-2, the V gene TRBV6-2 or TRBV6-3; D remains ambiguous. Germline V gives CDR1 MNHEY, CDR2 SVGEGT. Trimming took off 4 bases at V and 8 bases at J, with 8 bases between the two ends. There are 11 residues in the CDR3. The CDR3: CASSWARGYTF. DNA of the CDR3: TGTGCCAGCAGTTGGGCGAGGGGCTACACCTTC.

This clonotype has at least ten counts. This chain uses TRBV10-3 with TRBJ2-3; D is unclear. The CDR3 length is 22 residues. CDR1 and CDR2 from the germline V gene are ENHRY and SYGVKD. The ends were cut back, 3 bases at V and 0 bases at J, with 31 bases in the middle. For the CDR3, the DNA is TGTGCCATCAGTGATAACAGAGGAAGTACTTTGCTTGGTGACGTGAGCACAGATACGCAGTATTTT. Encoded protein: CAISDNRGSTLLGDVSTDTQYF.

This clonotype was found a few times. The chain joins TRBV6-6 to TRBJ1-2, with 11 bases aligning to TRBD1. The CDR3 runs to 18 residues. After removal of 3 bases from V and 5 bases from J, the junction contained 14 bases not matched to a gene. From germline, CDR1 is MNHNY and CDR2 SVGAGI (reference sequence). The CDR3 here is CASSYSAGTGGELYGYTF. The DNA of the CDR3 is TGTGCCAGCAGTTATTCCGCCGGGACAGGGGGAGAACTATATGGCTACACCTTC.

Only a few counts were recorded for this clonotype. The V gene is TRBV28, the J gene TRBJ2-2; a weak D match, TRBD1 (6 bases). CDR1 is MDHEN and CDR2 is SYDVKM in the germline V gene. Trimming pared 11 bases from V and 0 bases from J, leaving 10 bases between. This CDR3 region has 13 residues. Here the CDR3 DNA reads TGTGCCTTCGGGACACCGAACACCGGGGAGCTGTTTTTT. Protein sequence: CAFGTPNTGELFF.

This CDR3 reads CASRTNLGALANEKLFF. CDR3 sequence (DNA): TGTGCCAGCAGAACAAACCTGGGAGCGCTGGCTAATGAAAAACTGTTTTTT. This rearrangement joins TRBV7-9 to TRBJ1-4; D not resolved. V was shortened by 6 bases and J by 3 bases, with 20 bases between the two germline ends. Looked up from germline, CDR1 is SEHNR and CDR2 is FQNEAQ (reference sequence). The CDR3 sequence is 17 residues long.

This clonotype came up many times. J is TRBJ2-3 and V is TRBV7-2; no firm D call. Trimming took off 4 bases at V and 6 bases at J, with 11 bases between the two ends. CDR1 is SGHTA and CDR2 is FQGNSA in the germline V gene. CDR3 length: 13 amino acids. The CDR3 region has the DNA TGTGCCAGCAGCTCAGCAAAGGCGGATACGCAGTATTTT. Protein product: CASSSAKADTQYF. Full variable domain (rest looked up from reference TRBV7-2 and TRBJ2-3): GAGVSQSPSNKVTEKGKDVELRCDPISGHTALYWYRQSLGQGLEFLIYFQGNSAPDKSGLPSDRFSAERTGGSVSTLTIQRTQQEDSAVYLCASSSAKADTQYFGPGTRLTVL.

This chain connects TRBV20-1 to TRBJ2-2, with TRBD2 matching 8 bases. The ends lost 2 bases at V and 4 bases at J; junction bases unmatched: 3. Looked up from germline, CDR1 is DFQATT and CDR2 is SNEGSKA (reference sequence). CDR3 length equals 14 residues. This CDR3 reads CSARHSGGTGELFF. The CDR3 DNA reads as TGCAGTGCTAGACACAGCGGGGGCACCGGGGAGCTGTTTTTT.

There are many counts of this clonotype. The chain uses TRBV7-2 and TRBJ2-3; D unresolved. The ends were cut back, 1 base at V and 4 bases at J, with 6 bases in the middle. Germline V gene data show CDR1 as SGHTA and CDR2 as FQGNSA. The CDR3 sequence is 13 residues long. CDR3 DNA: TGTGCCAGCAGCTTAGTTGGGGCAGATACGCAGTATTTT. Residues: CASSLVGADTQYF.